This entry lists 7 T cell receptor beta chains sequenced from one sample in a study of PD-1 blockade in classical Hodgkin lymphoma. Every one of the patients relapsed after autologous stem cell transplantation (brentuximab vedotin exposure was variable). Sequencing was performed with immunoSEQ multiplex PCR; in TCRdb, only in-frame clones are kept and a portion is missing. The table has around 19,000 clones, over 65% seen once. The sample consisted of peripheral blood mononuclear cells (PBMCs), taken before the second cycle of nivolumab. These receptors originate from a human donor with classical Hodgkin lymphoma.

The chain employs TRBV28 and TRBJ2-5; a weak D match, TRBD1 (6 bases). V was pared by 5 bases and J by 2 bases, with 18 bases between. The germline V gene encodes CDR1 MDHEN and CDR2 SYDVKM. The CDR3 totals 16 residues. The CDR3 DNA sequence: TGTGCCAGCAGTCCCTATTCGGGACACCTTCAAGAGACCCAGTACTTC. It codes for CASSPYSGHLQETQYF.

The V and J genes are TRBV25-1 and TRBJ2-5; the D gene is possibly TRBD1 (6 bases). The CDR3 length is 14 residues. The germline V gene encodes CDR1 MGHDK and CDR2 SYGVNS. Between the trimmed V and J ends, which lost 3 bases and 0 bases, there was a span of 8 bases. The CDR3 loop is CASSETGNQETQYF. The DNA of the CDR3 is TGTGCCAGCAGTGAGACAGGCAACCAAGAGACCCAGTACTTC.

The chain joins TRBV7-9 to TRBJ1-5; TRBD1 aligns across 8 bases. The CDR3 spans 14 residues. J was trimmed by 7 bases and V by 1 base; bases with no gene match: 3. Germline CDR1 reads SEHNR; CDR2 reads FQNEAQ (reference sequence). CDR3 in DNA: TGTGCCAGCAGCTTAGGGACAGGGAACCAGCCCCAGCATTTT. This sequence encodes CASSLGTGNQPQHF.

This chain uses TRBV19 with TRBJ2-7; 12 bases are a match to TRBD2. The CDR3 is 15 residues long. Germline values: CDR1 LNHDA, CDR2 SQIVND (reference sequence). The V and J ends lost 3 bases and 6 bases, in that order; junction bases with no gene match: 6. CDR3 DNA sequence: TGTGCCAGTAGTATTCTAGCGGGAGGGCCCACCGAGCAGTACTTC. It codes for CASSILAGGPTEQYF.

This chain connects TRBV28 to TRBJ2-2; D gene unclear. V lost 6 bases and J lost 3, with 5 bases in between. Per the germline V gene, CDR1 is MDHEN and CDR2 is SYDVKM. This CDR3 has 12 residues. The CDR3: CASRRDTGELFF. As DNA, the CDR3 is TGTGCCAGCAGACGGGACACCGGGGAGCTGTTTTTT. Combining the CDR3 with reference TRBV28 and TRBJ2-2 gives the whole variable domain DVKVTQSSRYLVKRTGEKVFLECVQDMDHENMFWYRQDPGLGLRLIYFSYDVKMKEKGDIPEGYSVSREKKERFSLILESASTNQTSMYLCASRRDTGELFFGEGSRLTVL.

This clone has a handful of counts. The chain uses TRBV4-1 and TRBJ1-5; D is undetermined. This CDR3 is 13 amino acids long. The germline V gene has CDR1 MGHRA and CDR2 YSYEKL. With 0 bases removed from V and 5 bases from J, the gap between germline ends came to 5 bases. CDR3 nucleotides: TGCGCCAGCAGCCAAGAGAGGGATCAGCCCCAGCATTTT. Protein: CASSQERDQPQHF.

The rearrangement uses TRBV5-1 and TRBJ2-7, with 10 positions matching TRBD2. CDR3 length: 15 amino acids. Per germline, CDR1 SGHRS and CDR2 YFSETQ. After removal of 4 bases from V and 6 bases from J, the junction contained 10 bases not matched to a gene. In nucleotides, the CDR3 is TGCGCCAGCAGCGACCCTAGCGGGAGATCGGGCGAGCAGTACTTC. Amino acids: CASSDPSGRSGEQYF.